The 11 T cell receptor beta chains reported below all come from one sample, sequenced in a study of vaccination and CD4 T cells after COVID-19 (dated 2022 in TCRdb). Library creation used PCR. TCRdb names Illumina iSeq 100 as the instrument used. DNA from cultured CD4+ T cells was subjected to TCR sequencing with the Oncomine TCR Beta short-read assay at the Johns Hopkins FTIC core. TCRdb trimmed the raw reads at Q25, called clones with MiXCR and kept productive beta chains. Each CDR3 protein appears once, grouped with its most common genes and DNA. The sample table records about 17,000 distinct CDR3 sequences; about 42% of these occur just once. Of the sample, around a fifth is held by the ten largest clones. Antigens for these TCRs are unknown. The treatment or condition label here, explained by the study, means: approximately nine-day PBMC culture with coronavirus spike peptide pools or control peptides (ViraFEST assay).

Sequences were derived from CD4+ T cells from blood, cultured in vitro, sampled before SARS-CoV-2 vaccination. Receptors were obtained from a human donor who received a COVID-19 vaccine.

The V call is TRBV19, the J call TRBJ1-1; D ambiguous. The CDR3 has 14 residues. The ends were cut back, 0 bases at V and 1 base at J, with 6 bases in the middle. Germline V lookup: CDR1 LNHDA, CDR2 SQIVND (reference sequence). The CDR3 here is CASSIDWANTEAFF. CDR3 sequence (DNA): TGTGCCAGTAGTATAGATTGGGCGAACACTGAAGCTTTCTTT.

The genes are TRBV7-2 and TRBJ2-7; 8 bases fit TRBD2. From germline, CDR1 is SGHTA and CDR2 FQGNSA. This CDR3 comprises 15 residues. The V and J ends lost 2 bases and 0 bases, in that order; junction bases with no gene match: 3. CDR3 loop: CASSLTGTSSYEQYF. The CDR3 DNA reads as TGTGCCAGCAGCTTAACCGGGACTAGCTCCTACGAGCAGTACTTC. The full variable domain, its missing parts supplied by reference TRBV7-2 and TRBJ2-7, is GAGVSQSPSNKVTEKGKDVELRCDPISGHTALYWYRQSLGQGLEFLIYFQGNSAPDKSGLPSDRFSAERTGGSVSTLTIQRTQQEDSAVYLCASSLTGTSSYEQYFGPGTRLTVT.

This rearrangement joins TRBV12-3 or TRBV12-4 to TRBJ2-3, with D possibly being TRBD1 (7 bases). CDR3 size: 19 residues. V was trimmed by 1 base and J by 0 bases, leaving 20 bases between them. CDR3 sequence: CASSLDRRGQTQSTDTQYF. The CDR3 DNA reads as TGTGCCAGCAGTTTAGATCGGAGGGGGCAAACTCAAAGCACAGATACGCAGTATTTT.

This clonotype was counted between two and nine times. In DNA form, the CDR3 reads TGCGCCAGCAGCCTACAGGGGGCAGAAAGTAACTATGGCTACACCTTC. Translated, it gives CASSLQGAESNYGYTF. The rearrangement uses TRBV5-1 and TRBJ1-2; the match to TRBD1 covers 9 bases. The CDR3 extends over 16 amino acids. CDR1 and CDR2 from the germline V gene are SGHRS and YFSETQ. The V and J ends lost 4 bases and 1 base, in that order; junction bases with no gene match: 8. Together with reference TRBV5-1 and TRBJ1-2, the CDR3 gives the full variable domain: KAGVTQTPRYLIKTRGQQVTLSCSPISGHRSVSWYQQTPGQGLQFLFEYFSETQRNKGNFPGRFSGRQFSNSRSEMNVSTLELGDSALYLCASSLQGAESNYGYTFGSGTRLTVV.

The gene calls are TRBV2 and TRBJ2-7; D unclear. Looked up from germline, CDR1 is SNHLY and CDR2 is FYNNEI. V dropped 11 bases and J dropped 4 bases, with 9 bases sitting between them. The CDR3 has 10 residues. DNA of the CDR3: TGTGCCCCTAGAGATTACGAGCAGTACTTC. As protein: CAPRDYEQYF.

In DNA form, the CDR3 reads TGCGCCAGCAGCGTAGAATTACTAGCGGGGGACAATGAGCAGTTCTTC. Translating gives CASSVELLAGDNEQFF. The V and J genes are TRBV5-1 and TRBJ2-1, with TRBD2 matching 11 bases. The CDR3 consists of 16 residues. The ends lost 4 bases at V and 5 bases at J; junction bases unmatched: 8. Germline loops: CDR1 SGHRS, CDR2 YFSETQ. The full variable domain, rest sourced from reference TRBV5-1 and TRBJ2-1, is KAGVTQTPRYLIKTRGQQVTLSCSPISGHRSVSWYQQTPGQGLQFLFEYFSETQRNKGNFPGRFSGRQFSNSRSEMNVSTLELGDSALYLCASSVELLAGDNEQFFGPGTRLTVL.

V usage is TRBV7-8 and J usage is TRBJ1-3; D perhaps matches TRBD1 (6 bases). The CDR3 has 15 residues. Germline CDR1 and CDR2: SGHVS and FQNEAQ. Trimming stripped 0 bases from V and 3 bases from J, with 9 bases between. CDR3 in DNA: TGTGCCAGCAGCTTAGCGCCACAGGGTGGAAACACCATATATTTT. This sequence encodes CASSLAPQGGNTIYF. Full variable domain (outside the CDR3, taken from reference TRBV7-8 and TRBJ1-3): GAGVSQSPRYKVAKRGQDVALRCDPISGHVSLFWYQQALGQGPEFLTYFQNEAQLDKSGLPSDRFFAERPEGSVSTLKIQRTQQEDSAVYLCASSLAPQGGNTIYFGEGSWLTVV.

This clonotype was recorded a few times. The V gene is TRBV15, the J gene TRBJ2-7, with D perhaps matching TRBD2 (6 bases). Germline values: CDR1 LNHNV, CDR2 YYDKDF (reference sequence). Trimming removed 1 base at V and 0 bases at J, with 16 bases between. The length of the CDR3 is 17 residues. CDR3 DNA: TGTGCCACCAGCAGAGGGCCCAAACCGGGACTCTCCTACGAGCAGTACTTC. Translating gives CATSRGPKPGLSYEQYF.

Written as DNA, the CDR3 is TGTGCCAGCAGTCCCGGCCCAGGGGCCCCCCTCCACTTT. Residues: CASSPGPGAPLHF. The chain links TRBV12-3 or TRBV12-4 to TRBJ1-6; D might be TRBD1 (6 bases). There are 13 residues in the CDR3. Trimming pared 5 bases from V and 13 bases from J, leaving 15 bases between.

This clonotype has just a few counts. The chain has TRBV2 and TRBJ1-2, with 7 bases aligning to TRBD1. The CDR3 loop spans 15 amino acids. The V segment lost 5 bases and the J segment 2 bases; nucleotides outside the gene matches: 8. Looked up from germline, CDR1 is SNHLY and CDR2 is FYNNEI. CDR3 sequence (DNA): TGTGCCAGCAGTTCGAGGACAGGATTAAACTATGGCTACACCTTC. This codes for CASSSRTGLNYGYTF.

The J gene is TRBJ2-3, the V gene TRBV6-5, with D possibly matching TRBD1 (6 bases). The CDR3 covers 15 residues. The V end was cut by 6 bases, the J end by 2 bases, with 15 bases between. Germline lookup yields CDR1 MNHEY and CDR2 SVGAGI. The CDR3 DNA reads as TGTGCCAGCAGGTACACAGGGCGGGTCACAGATACGCAGTATTTT. Protein sequence: CASRYTGRVTDTQYF.